The following is a T cell receptor (beta chain) sequence with its context. It lacks a known antigen. No much larger clone exists at a distance of one base, and base qualities are not known. At diagnosis, peripheral blood, uninvolved tumor-adjacent lung and tumor were collected and stored as a combination of fresh-frozen and FFPE material. For TCR repertoire profiling, blood samples were analyzed in the form of peripheral blood mononuclear cells. TCR beta CDR3 regions were sequenced from DNA using the immunoSEQ Assay. The authors processed their data as follows. To compute T cell density, TCR beta template counts were normalized to usable DNA, which was estimated by amplifying housekeeping genes. Richness was estimated with the preseqR package, extrapolating to 400,000 templates for PBMC samples and 120,000 templates for tissue samples. Clonality was taken to be one minus Pielou's evenness. Differential abundance testing on productive amino-acid clonotypes, with a minimum total count of 5 and an alpha of 0.1, was used to identify tissue-enriched TCRs. The Jaccard Index and the Morisita Overlap Index were used to measure repertoire overlap between compartments. TCR beta CDR3s were clustered by GLIPH together with public tetramer-defined viral CDR3s, and at least three viral sequences plus V-gene enrichment were required for viral motifs. TCRdb provides this immuneACCESS table in a form limited to in-frame rearrangements. Some clones are lacking; in checked studies, under half of them reflect an unresolved V gene, and why the rest are absent is not known. V, J and clone size reflect that table, while D and trimming were determined from the DNA. This sample has about 59,000 clones in its table, and approximately 90% of those were observed once. The top ten clonotypes cover just under 20% of the sample.

The data were taken from a study of T cells in localized non-small cell lung cancer (TCRdb year 2020). Some background on the complete study: T cell repertoires of approximately 250 early-stage NSCLC patients were analyzed, with tumors being compared against uninvolved tumor-adjacent lungs. The cohort consisted of 236 treatment-naive NSCLC patients whose localized lung tumors had been resected. Of the NSCLC patients, 129 were male and approximately 100 were female, and the mean age was about 69 years.

What the work shows at the level of the full study, not this receptor alone: Longer overall survival was associated with higher blood T cell density, whereas shorter survival was associated with higher adjacent-lung clonality. Because the study design was exploratory, TCR variables were selected using unadjusted p-values without false-discovery rate correction. A median of approximately 55 of the top 100 tumor clones were detected in paired uninvolved adjacent lung, and around 27 of these tumor clones were also found among the top 100 clones of the paired uninvolved adjacent lung. The highest T cell clonality was observed in uninvolved tumor-adjacent lung, where clonality exceeded that of tumor, suggesting that antigenic responses were more focused in uninvolved tumor-adjacent lung. Because multi-region sequencing of the tumors was not done, intratumor heterogeneity could not be ruled out.

The sample here was peripheral blood, taken before any cancer treatment. This receptor was taken from a man aged 40 to 75 with stage I lung adenocarcinoma.

CDR3 loop: CAIAGTSVDNEQFF. At the DNA level, the sequence is TGTGCCATAGCCGGGACTAGCGTTGACAATGAGCAGTTCTTC. Here the chain combines TRBV10-3 and TRBJ2-1, and TRBD2 matches 10 of the central bases. From its cysteine to its phenylalanine, the CDR3 spans 14 amino acids. Kept here is only the CDR3 DNA, which spans 42 bases and is read in frame from base 1. The germline V and J ends show losses of 9 bases and 5 bases respectively, and no gene match explains 7 bases of the junction. From the germline V gene, CDR1 is ENHRY and CDR2 is SYGVKD.